This TCR beta chain was identified in a study of cytomegalovirus exposure and HLA in healthy donors. All donors participated as healthy donors of bone marrow. As to this clone: Its antigen is still unknown.

CDR3 length equals 13 residues. CDR1 is MGHRA and CDR2 is YSYEKL in the germline V gene. The germline V and J ends were trimmed by 8 bases and 1 base, with 11 bases remaining between them. Study-level results: TCR beta V segments were, for the most part, productive about 87% or about 30% of the time in an earlier analysis. Later examination showed HLA-associated TCR beta chains had greater clonal expansion than equally common others. Most TCR sequences were rare, but some public TCRs occurred in many donors.

A multiplex PCR was run with 60 Vbeta primers and 13 Jbeta primers. Profiling relied on immunoSEQ multiplex PCR, and the TCRdb table lists in-frame clones only, not all of them. The data contain approximately 150,000 clones, roughly 79% of them singletons. V usage is TRBV4-1 and J usage is TRBJ1-1; D might be TRBD1 (5 bases). Sequenced material: PBMCs. The TCR sequence derives from a woman in her 30s in good health and CMV-seronegative. CDR3 nucleotides: TGCGCCAGCGGGGGACTGTGGAACACTGAAGCTTTCTTT. Amino acid sequence: CASGGLWNTEAFF.